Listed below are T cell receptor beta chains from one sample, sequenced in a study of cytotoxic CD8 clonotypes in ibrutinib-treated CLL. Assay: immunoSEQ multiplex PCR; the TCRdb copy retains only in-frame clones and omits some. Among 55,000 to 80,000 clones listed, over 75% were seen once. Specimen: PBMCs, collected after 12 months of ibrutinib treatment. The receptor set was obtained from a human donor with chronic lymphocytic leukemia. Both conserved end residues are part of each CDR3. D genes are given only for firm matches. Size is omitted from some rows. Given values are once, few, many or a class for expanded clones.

CASSLAEWTSSEQFF | TGTGCCAGCAGCTTAGCGGAATGGACTAGCAGTGAGCAGTTCTTC | TRBD2 | TRBJ2-1 | . | TRBV7-6
CASSPRGFANTEAFF | TGTGCCAGCAGCCCCAGGGGGTTTGCGAACACTGAAGCTTTCTTT | TRBD1 | TRBJ1-1 | . | TRBV7-2
CSVGAGVWDTQYF | TGCAGCGTTGGGGCGGGAGTTTGGGATACGCAGTATTTT | TRBD2 | TRBJ2-3 | once | TRBV29-1
CASSFGTSGFRADTQYF | TGTGCCAGCAGCTTTGGGACTAGCGGCTTCAGGGCAGATACGCAGTATTTT | TRBD2 | TRBJ2-3 | . | TRBV7-6
CASSELPSYNEQFF | TGTGCCAGCAGTGAATTGCCCTCCTACAATGAGCAGTTCTTC | . | TRBJ2-1 | . | TRBV6-1
CASSPLTSGRAGETQYF | TGCGCCAGCAGTCCGCTGACTAGCGGGAGGGCGGGAGAGACCCAGTACTTC | TRBD2 | TRBJ2-5 | . | TRBV5-1
CASSLAWGLAGASEQYF | TGCGCCAGCAGCTTGGCATGGGGACTAGCGGGAGCCAGCGAGCAGTACTTC | TRBD2 | TRBJ2-7 | . | TRBV5-1
CASSYARTAEAFF | TGTGCCAGCAGTTACGCCCGGACAGCTGAAGCTTTCTTT | . | TRBJ1-1 | once | TRBV6-5
CAISDPGTSIRSSYEQYF | TGTGCCATCAGTGATCCCGGGACTAGTATTCGATCCTCCTACGAGCAGTACTTC | TRBD2 | TRBJ2-7 | . | TRBV10-3
CASSVAAGAEAFF | TGTGCCAGCAGCGTAGCGGCAGGGGCTGAAGCTTTCTTT | . | TRBJ1-1 | . | TRBV9
CASSPRTSGRETQYF | TGTGCCAGCAGTCCGAGGACTAGCGGGAGAGAGACCCAGTACTTC | TRBD2 | TRBJ2-5 | . | TRBV6-5
CASSFTGANVLTF | TGTGCCAGTAGCTTTACTGGGGCCAACGTCCTGACTTTC | . | TRBJ2-6 | . | TRBV19
CASSPPTGNTGELFF | TGTGCCAGCTCACCACCAACAGGCAATACCGGGGAGCTGTTTTTT | . | TRBJ2-2 | . | TRBV18
CASSRGPSSGYGYTF | TGTGCCAGCAGTCGCGGCCCCAGTTCCGGCTATGGCTACACCTTC | . | TRBJ1-2 | . | TRBV6-5
CASSLLEDTGELFF | TGTGCCAGCAGTTTATTGGAAGACACCGGGGAGCTGTTTTTT | . | TRBJ2-2 | once | TRBV27
CASSSLGRGNTIYF | TGTGCCAGCAGTTCCCTGGGTCGGGGAAACACCATATATTTT | . | TRBJ1-3 | . | TRBV28
CASSPKLAGGDF | TGTGCCAGCAGCCCGAAACTAGCGGGAGGAGACTTC | TRBD2 | TRBJ2-7 | . | TRBV7-2
CASSLIDRGGNTEAFF | TGTGCCAGCTCACTAATCGACCGGGGAGGGAACACTGAAGCTTTCTTT | . | TRBJ1-1 | . | TRBV18
CASSGSFYGYTF | TGTGCCAGCAGCGGCAGCTTCTATGGCTACACCTTC | . | TRBJ1-2 | . | TRBV7-3
CASRLGGFEAFF | TGTGCCAGCAGGCTGGGGGGGTTTGAAGCTTTCTTT | . | TRBJ1-1 | few | TRBV28
CASSLQRGANYYGYTF | TGTGCCAGCAGCCTGCAGCGGGGGGCCAACTACTATGGCTACACCTTC | . | TRBJ1-2 | once | TRBV7-2
CASSLAGVDTQYF | TGTGCCAGCAGCTTAGCGGGAGTGGATACGCAGTATTTT | TRBD2 | TRBJ2-3 | . | TRBV7-3
CASSPPDQTQYF | TGTGCCAGCTCACCACCGGACCAGACCCAGTACTTC | . | TRBJ2-5 | once | TRBV18
CASSARTPGFLDTQYF | TGTGCCAGCAGTGCCCGGACTCCCGGTTTCTTGGATACGCAGTATTTT | . | TRBJ2-3 | . | TRBV6-1
CASSPVKGSGYTF | TGTGCCAGCAGCCCCGTGAAGGGCTCTGGCTACACCTTC | . | TRBJ1-2 | . | TRBV6-5
CASSEALGGGGYEQYF | TGTGCCAGCAGTGAAGCGCTGGGAGGGGGCGGCTACGAGCAGTACTTC | . | TRBJ2-7 | once | TRBV6-1
CASTNGGNYGYTF | TGTGCCAGCACTAACGGAGGCAACTATGGCTACACCTTC | . | TRBJ1-2 | . | TRBV7-9
CASSPRGTGMAGETDTQYF | TGTGCCAGCAGCCCACGAGGGACAGGGATGGCGGGAGAGACAGATACGCAGTATTTT | TRBD1 | TRBJ2-3 | . | TRBV6-4